The clone carrying this TCR beta chain has just one count. The data were produced by immunoSEQ multiplex PCR, yet TCRdb's version contains in-frame clones alone and is incomplete. The table has about 24,000 clones, more than 80% seen once; the top ten hold 16%. This record belongs to a study of OX40 agonist ivuxolimab in advanced cancers. Collection of blood occurred at baseline, at cycle 4 day 1, and at cycle 7 day 1. V trimming: 4 bases; J trimming: 0 bases; junction bases outside the gene matches: 5. Germline CDR1 reads SGHNT; CDR2 reads YYREEE (reference sequence). The CDR3 loop spans 15 amino acids.

The rearrangement uses TRBV5-4 and TRBJ2-7, with TRBD1 identical over 9 bases. The origin of this receptor is an adult with an advanced solid tumor such as melanoma, head and neck, liver or kidney cancer. Sequenced here: CD4+ or CD8+ T cells sorted from blood, sampled in a trial of the OX40 agonist ivuxolimab. The CDR3 bases are TGTGCCAGCAGCAGGGACAGGGTTATCTCCTACGAGCAGTACTTC. This translates into CASSRDRVISYEQYF. The variable domain in full, with the rest retrieved from reference TRBV5-4 and TRBJ2-7, is ETGVTQSPTHLIKTRGQQVTLRCSSQSGHNTVSWYQQALGQGPQFIFQYYREEENGRGNFPPRFSGLQFPNYSSELNVNALELDDSALYLCASSRDRVISYEQYFGPGTRLTVT.